Given below is one TCR beta chain in context. Its target is unknown. These data belong to a study of vaccination and CD4 T cells after COVID-19. Overall study context: Each post-COVID sample was drawn after diagnosis, and the median interval was roughly 100 days (range 35 to 161).

Cultured CD4+ T cell DNA was sequenced using the Oncomine TCR Beta short-read assay. TCRdb called the PCR reads again in MiXCR, with one record for every CDR3 protein. The table lists 10,000 to 15,000 distinct CDR3 sequences, just under 75% of them singletons. V lost 4 bases and J lost 4; bases outside the gene matches: 7. The germline V gene has CDR1 LGHNA and CDR2 YNFKEQ. The CDR3 sequence is 15 residues long. The treatment was: roughly ten-day PBMC culture with coronavirus spike peptide pools or control peptides (ViraFEST assay). Expanded clonotypes were found by TCR sequencing after peptide-pool stimulation (ViraFEST). Convalescent patients tested SARS-CoV-2 PCR positive from March to December 2020, before Alpha, Beta and Delta emerged. Regarding the study as a whole: Median SARS-CoV-2-reactive clonotype numbers rose nonsignificantly, about 20 to 40.

The source material was CD4+ T cells from blood, cultured in vitro. The chain joins TRBV4-2 to TRBJ1-2; TRBD1 agrees at 9 bases. The receptor was isolated from a human donor who had recovered from COVID-19. The CDR3 spells CASSPRDRVSYGYTF. For the CDR3, the DNA is TGTGCCAGCAGCCCGCGGGACAGGGTATCCTATGGCTACACCTTC.